This note documents a single T cell receptor beta chain sequence. This clonotype was counted ten times or more. Its antigen is unknown. Qualities for individual bases were not recorded, and no much larger clone is one base off. The library was made by PCR. TCRdb names Illumina HiSeq 2500 as the instrument used. TCR library preparation used molecular barcoding, with unique molecular identifiers applied to normalize quantification of the TCRbeta repertoire. TCRdb handled the public reads itself, with Q25 trimming in fastp and clone calling in MiXCR, and kept productive beta chains. Rows merge per CDR3 protein into single entries with the most common DNA and genes. The sample includes some 240,000 distinct CDR3 sequences, with 7.5% to 10% observed a single time. The ten most abundant clones make up over 4.5% of the sample. From the germline V gene, CDR1 is MDHEN and CDR2 is SYDVKM. There are 16 amino acids in the CDR3, from cysteine to phenylalanine inclusive. Just the 48-base CDR3 DNA is kept, in frame starting at base 1. V lost 5 bases and J lost 2 bases, and the count of bases not matched to a germline gene is 8.

The data belong to a study of T-cell reconstitution after alpha-beta-depleted transplantation in children (dated by TCRdb to between 2015 and 2016). About the study as a whole: Using TCR repertoire profiling, the study quantitatively followed how T-cell immune reconstitution unfolded in children after TCRalphabeta/CD19-depleted allogeneic hematopoietic cell transplantation.

Sequenced here: PBMCs from the stem cell graft donor, sampled from the stem cell graft. The TCR sequence derives from a human donor who donated a stem cell graft to a child with SCID. The chain links TRBV28 with TRBJ2-7; 11 nucleotides in the junction match TRBD2. The CDR3: CASSAPTSGAAYEQYF. The base sequence is TGTGCCAGCAGTGCCCCGACTAGCGGGGCCGCCTACGAGCAGTACTTC.